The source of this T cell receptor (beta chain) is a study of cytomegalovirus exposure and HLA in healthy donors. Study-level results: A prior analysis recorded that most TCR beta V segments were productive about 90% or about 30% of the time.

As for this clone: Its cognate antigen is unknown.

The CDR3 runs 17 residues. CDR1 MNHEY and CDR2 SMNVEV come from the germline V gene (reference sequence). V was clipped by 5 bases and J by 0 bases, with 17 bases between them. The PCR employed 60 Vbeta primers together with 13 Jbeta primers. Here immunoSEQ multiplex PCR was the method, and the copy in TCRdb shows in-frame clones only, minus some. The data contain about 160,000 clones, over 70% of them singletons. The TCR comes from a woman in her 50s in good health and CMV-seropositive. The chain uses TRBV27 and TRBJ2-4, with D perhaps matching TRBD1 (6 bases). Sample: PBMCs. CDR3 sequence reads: CASSPKRTALAKNIQYF. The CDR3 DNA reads TGTGCCAGCAGTCCGAAGAGGACAGCCCTAGCCAAAAACATTCAGTACTTC.